A selection of T cell receptor beta chains follows, all from one sample in a study of monozygotic twins with inflammatory bowel disease. TCRdb derives one entry per CDR3 protein from the 5' RACE reads, leaving out DNA. Its listing shows about 450,000 distinct CDR3 sequences. Sequenced material: blood. The receptors here all came from a human donor with ulcerative colitis or Crohn's disease, or a healthy co-twin of an affected twin (not recorded which). The CDR3 runs from the conserved cysteine through the conserved F or W.

CDR3aa: CSADSGTGTIGRGRQYF
v_gene: TRBV20-1
j_gene: TRBJ2-3

CDR3aa: CASSYGVGLAGRETQYF
v_gene: TRBV5-1
j_gene: TRBJ2-5

CDR3aa: CASRSGIDTIYF
v_gene: TRBV6-5
j_gene: TRBJ1-3

CDR3aa: CASSLGGATYEQYF
v_gene: TRBV11-3
j_gene: TRBJ2-7

CDR3aa: CASSVQGAGGYTF
v_gene: TRBV28
j_gene: TRBJ1-2

CDR3aa: CASSLLGLANTGELFF
v_gene: TRBV28
j_gene: TRBJ2-2

CDR3aa: CASGSPGDTQYF
v_gene: TRBV12-5
j_gene: TRBJ2-3

CDR3aa: CASRGDVPYEQYF
v_gene: TRBV5-1
j_gene: TRBJ2-7

CDR3aa: CAWGGDRPNVLTF
v_gene: TRBV30
j_gene: TRBJ2-6

CDR3aa: CASSARSIHYTF
v_gene: TRBV3-1
j_gene: TRBJ1-2

CDR3aa: CASRQQGSSSGELFF
v_gene: TRBV12-3/TRBV12-4
j_gene: TRBJ2-2

CDR3aa: CASSPSATVIGPQHF
v_gene: TRBV18
j_gene: TRBJ1-5

CDR3aa: CASSQSQMEGRDTQYF
v_gene: TRBV4-1
j_gene: TRBJ2-3

CDR3aa: CASSPTGENSPLHF
v_gene: TRBV5-1
j_gene: TRBJ1-6

CDR3aa: CASSPWGSGNEQFF
v_gene: TRBV18
j_gene: TRBJ2-1

CDR3aa: CAACAQTNTGELFF
v_gene: TRBV10-3
j_gene: TRBJ2-2

CDR3aa: CASSQAGNSYEQYF
v_gene: TRBV4-1
j_gene: TRBJ2-7

CDR3aa: CASSLKLVVTYNNEQFF
v_gene: TRBV28
j_gene: TRBJ2-1

CDR3aa: CASSSEARGYTF
v_gene: TRBV7-9
j_gene: TRBJ1-2

CDR3aa: CASSLAVAGSYNEQFF
v_gene: TRBV7-2
j_gene: TRBJ2-1

CDR3aa: CASSWQGDGQPQHF
v_gene: TRBV2
j_gene: TRBJ1-5

CDR3aa: CASSWPGRGSPLHF
v_gene: TRBV7-2
j_gene: TRBJ1-6

CDR3aa: CASSYSLTGELFF
v_gene: TRBV6-5
j_gene: TRBJ2-2

CDR3aa: CASSSPGDLTGNYGYTF
v_gene: TRBV6-5
j_gene: TRBJ1-2

CDR3aa: CASSSGQGVGEQYF
v_gene: TRBV18
j_gene: TRBJ2-7

CDR3aa: CSARDMSGPQHF
v_gene: TRBV20-1
j_gene: TRBJ1-5

CDR3aa: CASSSTETGWTSNYGYTF
v_gene: TRBV11-1
j_gene: TRBJ1-2

CDR3aa: CASSQGSGQGATNEKLFF
v_gene: TRBV4-2
j_gene: TRBJ1-4

CDR3aa: CSVRQGLSTYEQYF
v_gene: TRBV29-1
j_gene: TRBJ2-7

CDR3aa: CASNIAGEWRNEQFF
v_gene: TRBV28
j_gene: TRBJ2-1

CDR3aa: CATRQGALGEQYF
v_gene: TRBV25-1
j_gene: TRBJ2-7

CDR3aa: CSARDPYSGTRTDTQYF
v_gene: TRBV20-1
j_gene: TRBJ2-3

CDR3aa: CASSVDRGTSGNTIYF
v_gene: TRBV9
j_gene: TRBJ1-3

CDR3aa: CSVFDRDNEKLFF
v_gene: TRBV29-1
j_gene: TRBJ1-4

CDR3aa: CASSFPKLADTQYF
v_gene: TRBV11-2
j_gene: TRBJ2-3

CDR3aa: CASSLRASGYEQYF
v_gene: TRBV7-3
j_gene: TRBJ2-7

CDR3aa: CSVEGSGRGNTGELFF
v_gene: TRBV29-1
j_gene: TRBJ2-2

CDR3aa: CASSKRTATYEQYF
v_gene: TRBV11-1
j_gene: TRBJ2-7

CDR3aa: CASREIRDHTDTQYF
v_gene: TRBV2
j_gene: TRBJ2-3

CDR3aa: CASSLKLAGVSEQYF
v_gene: TRBV28
j_gene: TRBJ2-7

CDR3aa: CASSSQGSVSLGEAFF
v_gene: TRBV7-3
j_gene: TRBJ1-1

CDR3aa: CASSSGTVPNSPLHF
v_gene: TRBV7-2
j_gene: TRBJ1-6

CDR3aa: CASSLLGANTGELFF
v_gene: TRBV3-1
j_gene: TRBJ2-2

CDR3aa: CASSQTWDTPYEQYF
v_gene: TRBV6-5
j_gene: TRBJ2-7